Following are 22 T cell receptor beta chains from one sample sequenced in a study of spatial heterogeneity in lung cancer. Study-level results: Counts that tracked tumor mutation counts were those of expanded intratumoral alpha and beta TCRs.

One entry per CDR3 protein, called by TCRdb with MiXCR from the 5' RACE reads. The sample lists about 3,500 distinct CDR3 sequences; 5% to 5.5% were seen once. The sample's time point: sample taken at primary tumor resection. Antigens of these TCRs are unknown. The source material was lung tumor tissue, sampled at surgery. The source of these receptors is a female donor with early-stage non-small cell lung cancer.

Judged by abundance, this clonotype is large. V usage is TRBV28 and J usage is TRBJ1-1; the D is unclear. This CDR3 is built from 12 residues. The ends were cut back, 6 bases at V and 0 bases at J, with 5 bases in the middle. Germline-derived CDR1 and CDR2 are MDHEN and SYDVKM. CDR3 in amino acids: CASRDMNTEAFF. The CDR3 coding sequence is TGTGCCAGCAGAGACATGAACACTGAAGCTTTCTTT.

This clonotype was observed at least ten times. The rearrangement joins TRBV6-1 to TRBJ2-5, with 8 bases identical to TRBD2. Germline V gene sequence: CDR1 MNHNS, CDR2 SASEGT. The J segment lost 2 bases and the V segment lost 2 bases, leaving 1 base of the junction unmatched. This CDR3 is built from 14 residues. As DNA, the CDR3 is TGTGCCAGCAGTGAAACGGGGGGGCAAGAGACCCAGTACTTC. Protein: CASSETGGQETQYF.

This clonotype was seen a handful of times. The J gene is TRBJ1-2, the V gene TRBV20-1; D uncertain. Trimming left V 3 bases short and J 5 bases short, with 19 bases between. The length of the CDR3 is 15 residues. The germline V gene encodes CDR1 DFQATT and CDR2 SNEGSKA (reference sequence). The CDR3 loop reads CSASPAGGAHYGYTF. CDR3 nucleotides: TGCAGTGCTAGCCCGGCCGGAGGAGCCCATTATGGCTACACCTTC.

Within the sample, this clonotype is medium-sized. The CDR3 protein is CSASGTTDTQYF. CDR3 DNA sequence: TGCAGTGCTAGCGGCACCACAGATACGCAGTATTTT. This sequence joins TRBV20-1 and TRBJ2-3; D uncertain. Between the trimmed V and J ends, which lost 3 bases and 2 bases, there was a span of 6 bases. The CDR3 has 12 amino acids. CDR1 and CDR2 (germline): DFQATT, SNEGSKA (reference sequence).

This clonotype was seen many times. V and J are TRBV7-9 and TRBJ2-4, with D possibly called TRBD1 or TRBD2 (5 bases each). CDR3 size: 15 residues. Trimming shortened V by 1 base and J by 2 bases, and 9 bases separated the two germline ends. Germline CDR1 SEHNR, CDR2 FQNEAQ (reference sequence). The CDR3: CASSLGGATKNIQYF. The CDR3 bases are TGTGCCAGCAGCTTAGGAGGGGCGACCAAAAACATTCAGTACTTC. Supplemented by reference TRBV7-9 and TRBJ2-4, the full variable domain reads DTGVSQNPRHKITKRGQNVTFRCDPISEHNRLYWYRQTLGQGPEFLTYFQNEAQLEKSRLLSDRFSAERPKGSFSTLEIQRTEQGDSAMYLCASSLGGATKNIQYFGAGTRLSVL.

This clonotype showed up many times. The V call is TRBV27, the J call TRBJ1-1, with D hard to call. The CDR3 is 14 amino acids. The germline V and J ends were trimmed by 1 base and 1 base, with 7 bases remaining between them. CDR1 is MNHEY and CDR2 is SMNVEV in the germline V gene (reference sequence). DNA for the CDR3: TGTGCCAGCAGTTTATTGAATGGGAACACTGAAGCTTTCTTT. Protein: CASSLLNGNTEAFF.

This clonotype was detected a few times. CDR3 nucleotide sequence: TGTGCCAGCAGCCAAACAGGGATCGCGGAGACCCAGTACTTC. Translation: CASSQTGIAETQYF. The chain employs TRBV5-5 and TRBJ2-5, with a tentative D call TRBD1 (6 bases). CDR3 length: 14 residues. CDR1 and CDR2 (germline): SGHKS, YYEKEE (reference sequence). V was clipped by 4 bases and J by 5 bases, with 15 bases between them.

This clonotype showed up just a few times. The chain couples TRBV20-1 to TRBJ1-2; 7 bases match TRBD1. V dropped 6 bases and J dropped 5; count of bases not matched to a gene: 15. This CDR3 region has 15 residues. Germline V gives CDR1 DFQATT, CDR2 SNEGSKA (reference sequence). CDR3 region: CSASPRQGSLYGYTF. The CDR3 nucleotides read TGCAGTGCCTCCCCCCGACAGGGAAGTTTGTATGGCTACACCTTC.

By sample share, this clonotype is medium-sized. V is TRBV19 and J is TRBJ1-5; D possibly corresponds to TRBD1 (5 bases). V dropped 5 bases and J dropped 4 bases, with 12 bases sitting between them. CDR1 and CDR2 from the germline V gene are LNHDA and SQIVND (reference sequence). The CDR3 sequence is 14 residues long. The CDR3 bases are TGTGCCAGTAGTGGGGAACAGGTAAATCAGCCCCAGCATTTT. Amino acid sequence: CASSGEQVNQPQHF.

This clonotype occurred a few times. The genes are TRBV10-1 and TRBJ2-1; 11 bases map to TRBD2. J gave up 3 bases and V 2 bases, and 3 bases lay outside the gene matches. Germline V gene lookup returns CDR1 WNHNN and CDR2 SYGVQD (reference sequence). CDR3 length: 16 amino acids. The CDR3 region has the DNA TGCGCCAGCAGTGAGCTAGCGGGAGGTCGCTACAATGAGCAGTTCTTC. It yields the protein CASSELAGGRYNEQFF.

This chain joins TRBV27 and TRBJ1-1; a possible D gene is TRBD1 (5 bases). Per the germline V gene, CDR1 is MNHEY and CDR2 is SMNVEV (reference sequence). CDR3 length: 14 amino acids. V lost 4 bases and J lost 4, with 13 bases in between. The CDR3 loop reads CASSWQGRSTEAFF. CDR3 in DNA: TGTGCCAGCAGTTGGCAGGGTCGGTCCACTGAAGCTTTCTTT.

The rearrangement uses TRBV10-3 and TRBJ2-2; TRBD2 aligns across 7 bases. Germline loops: CDR1 ENHRY, CDR2 SYGVKD. Trimming took 2 bases from V and 5 from J; bases not matched to a gene: 5. The CDR3 has 15 amino acids. The CDR3 spells CAISEEKRGTGELFF. CDR3 in DNA: TGTGCCATCAGTGAGGAAAAGCGGGGTACCGGGGAGCTGTTTTTT.

Sample share makes this clonotype medium-sized (0.01 to 0.1%). The chain employs TRBV7-3 and TRBJ2-1; no clear D gene. This CDR3 contains 15 residues. From germline, CDR1 is SGHTA and CDR2 FQGTGA. The V and J ends lost 2 bases and 0 bases respectively, with 8 bases between them. The CDR3 coding sequence is TGTGCCAGCAGCTTACAACCGAGCTCCTACAATGAGCAGTTCTTC. Protein: CASSLQPSSYNEQFF.

This clonotype is labeled as medium-sized. The rearrangement uses TRBV28 and TRBJ2-7; tentative D call: TRBD1 (5 bases). The CDR3 totals 12 residues. Germline assignment: CDR1 MDHEN and CDR2 SYDVKM. V was cut by 8 bases and J by 11 bases, with 19 bases left in between. In nucleotides, the CDR3 is TGTGCCAGCGCGGACGGGCAGGGTTGGAAGTACTTC. Amino acids: CASADGQGWKYF.

Sample share makes this clonotype medium-sized. The chain employs TRBV10-2 and TRBJ1-5; 7 nucleotides align to TRBD1. The V gene's germline CDR1 is WSHSY and CDR2 SAAADI. J lost 6 bases, V lost 0 bases, and 8 bases had no gene match. The CDR3 runs 16 residues. The chain's CDR3 is CASSESRGRIPQPQHF. CDR3 DNA sequence: TGCGCCAGCAGTGAGTCGAGGGGGCGAATACCTCAGCCCCAGCATTTT.

This clonotype is medium-sized (0.01 to 0.1%) by share. The chain couples TRBV3-1 to TRBJ2-1, with a weak D call TRBD2 (6 bases). CDR1 and CDR2 from the germline V gene are LGHDT and YNNKEL (reference sequence). V dropped 1 base and J dropped 7 bases, with 11 bases sitting between them. CDR3 length: 14 amino acids. The CDR3 bases are TGTGCCAGCAGCCAAGTGGGGGGTCGGAATGAGCAGTTCTTC. It codes for CASSQVGGRNEQFF.

By share, this clonotype ranks as medium-sized. The chain employs TRBV20-1 and TRBJ2-7; a weak D match, TRBD1 (5 bases). Germline V gene data show CDR1 as DFQATT and CDR2 as SNEGSKA (reference sequence). The CDR3 is 12 residues long. V dropped 5 bases and J dropped 5 bases, with 13 bases sitting between them. In DNA, the CDR3 is TGCAGTGCTCCGCAGGGTCTAAACGAGCAGTACTTC. It codes for CSAPQGLNEQYF.

This clonotype was counted many times. The V gene is TRBV19, the J gene TRBJ2-3; a possible D gene is TRBD1 (5 bases). The CDR3 is 11 amino acids. The germline gives CDR1 LNHDA, CDR2 SQIVND (reference sequence). V dropped 5 bases and J dropped 5 bases, with 5 bases sitting between them. This CDR3 reads CASSQGDTQYF. The DNA for the CDR3 is TGTGCCAGTAGTCAGGGAGATACGCAGTATTTT.

This clonotype was detected ten times or more. The rearrangement links TRBV10-3 to TRBJ1-6; D not resolved. The CDR3 runs to 13 residues. CDR1 and CDR2 from the germline V gene are ENHRY and SYGVKD. The V and J ends lost 10 bases and 8 bases respectively, with 15 bases between them. The CDR3 nucleotides are TGTGCCACCCAATATCCCCGGGATTCACCCCTCCACTTT. Encoded protein: CATQYPRDSPLHF.

Sample share makes this clonotype medium-sized. CDR3 sequence: CSAPPGQGPNQPQHF. Written as DNA, the CDR3 is TGCAGTGCGCCCCCGGGACAGGGACCCAATCAGCCCCAGCATTTT. The genes are TRBV20-1 and TRBJ1-5, with 9 positions matching TRBD1. CDR1 is DFQATT, CDR2 SNEGSKA, per germline (reference sequence). Trimming took 6 bases from V and 3 from J; bases not matched to a gene: 9. This CDR3 is 15 amino acids long.

This clonotype is categorized as medium-sized. V usage is TRBV19 and J usage is TRBJ2-5; D remains unclear. Germline-derived CDR1 and CDR2 are LNHDA and SQIVND (reference sequence). The V end lost 7 bases, the J end lost 8 bases, and 11 bases lay between the germline ends. The CDR3 is 11 amino acids. CDR3 in DNA: TGTGCCAGTACCGACCAAGGAACCCAGTACTTC. Translating it yields CASTDQGTQYF.

This clonotype appeared a few times. CDR3 nucleotides: TGTGCCAGTCACAGGGGGACCAGCAATCAGCCCCAGCATTTT. As protein: CASHRGTSNQPQHF. V is TRBV19 and J is TRBJ1-5; 8 bases match TRBD1. CDR1 is LNHDA and CDR2 is SQIVND in the germline V gene (reference sequence). The CDR3 spans 14 residues. V shed 8 bases, J shed 1 base, and the junction held 4 bases outside the gene matches.